This T cell receptor beta chain was recovered during a study of blood T cell repertoires in COVID-19. The assay was immunoSEQ multiplex PCR, and TCRdb's table has in-frame clones only and misses some. The data contain 95,000 to 150,000 clones, roughly 89% of them seen just once; the ten biggest clones take up approximately 4.2%. The CDR3 is 16 amino acids. The ends were cut back, 4 bases at V and 4 bases at J, with 18 bases in the middle. CDR1 and CDR2 (germline): SGDLS, YYNGEE. V usage is TRBV9 and J usage is TRBJ2-1, with a possible D match to TRBD2 (8 bases). This receptor was obtained from a man aged 35 to 55 with acute or convalescent COVID-19. The sample comprised peripheral blood. This chain's CDR3 is CASSLKGAGGYNEQFF. The CDR3 region has the DNA TGTGCCAGCAGCCTTAAGGGGGCGGGAGGATACAATGAGCAGTTCTTC.